This T cell receptor beta chain was profiled in a study of T cell responses to AZD1222 COVID-19 vaccine (dated by TCRdb to about 2021). Study-wide context: AZD1222 recipients given second doses at about 4 weeks or at about 12 weeks were pooled, since spike-specific TCR depth and breadth were not found to differ between the two schedules. A total of 230 to 250 trial participants underwent TCR sequencing, of whom around 200 received two doses of AZD1222 and some 25 received two doses of the MenACWY control vaccine. Enrollment into the trials was organized by age into subgroups of 18-55, 56-69 and 70-plus years, and those subgroups contained roughly 160, 29 and 62 TCR-sequenced participants, respectively.

In the case of this clone: The specificity of this receptor is unknown. Base qualities are missing; no much larger clone stands one base away.

Read against the paper, the sample's time point label means: baseline before first vaccination. Vaccinee samples came from UK trials COV001 and COV002, including a single-blind randomized controlled phase 2/3 trial of AZD1222 (ChAdOx1 nCoV-19) in healthy adults. For TCRbeta chain sequencing, PBMC samples from trial participants were taken at day 0 and at day 28 after the second dose. From the cysteine up to the phenylalanine, the CDR3 has a length of 16 residues. Only the CDR3 part of the read is kept: 48 bases, read in frame from the first base. In the germline V gene, CDR1 corresponds to KGHSH and CDR2 to LQKENI. The V end loses 3 bases and the J end loses 1 base, and a stretch of 12 bases separates them. The CDR3 regions of human TCRbeta chains were analyzed by immunosequencing. The original methods were these. Repertoire TCRs were matched against a reference library of SARS-CoV-2-specific TCRs generated with the MIRA antigen-specificity platform. Breadth was defined as the fraction of unique TCRs that were SARS-CoV-2-associated. Depth was defined as the fraction of total T cells that were SARS-CoV-2-associated. Using the MIRA data, each spike-specific TCR was mapped to the spike region that the TCR reacts to and placed in a CD4 or CD8 class. Log10-transformed breadth and depth values were compared by one-way ANOVA with Sidak's multiple comparisons tests. Entries here come from immuneACCESS through TCRdb and include only in-frame sequences with V and J called. Some clones fail to appear in such tables; in the studies checked, an unresolved V gene covers under half of the shortfall, and the cause of the remainder is unknown. V and J calls and clone size come straight from that table; D and trimming were deduced from the DNA. This sample lists about 170,000 clones; over 75% were detected once. The ten biggest clones cover 6.9% of the sample.

The paper as a whole reports these results and caveats: Conclusions about previously exposed vaccinees are limited because only 6 or 7 AZD1222 recipients were SARS-CoV-2 seropositive at baseline. Participants were mostly white British, with more females than males. The authors suggested clonal diversity may have been underestimated. Because no day 14 peak-response samples were available, the repertoires could be characterized only after the peak T cell response. The 56-69-year group was small, and its depth increase did not reach significance, likely because of low power. The whole spike protein was spanned by vaccine-associated CD4 TCRs, and dominant responses were seen in regions 160-218 and 743-854. Epitopes outside the regions mutated in the B.1.351 and B.1.1.7 variants were reportedly recognized by nearly half of the unique spike-specific TCRs. Spike-specific TCR breadth and depth rose significantly after two AZD1222 doses compared with day 0 and with MenACWY recipients.

Recombination connected TRBV18 to TRBJ2-2; the D gene is not confidently resolved. This specimen was peripheral blood, taken on day 0 of AZD1222 vaccination. The clonotype comes from an adult in good health. The CDR3 reads CASSPDPMVNTGELFF. The nucleotide sequence reads as follows: TGTGCCAGCTCACCCGACCCAATGGTGAACACCGGGGAGCTGTTTTTT.